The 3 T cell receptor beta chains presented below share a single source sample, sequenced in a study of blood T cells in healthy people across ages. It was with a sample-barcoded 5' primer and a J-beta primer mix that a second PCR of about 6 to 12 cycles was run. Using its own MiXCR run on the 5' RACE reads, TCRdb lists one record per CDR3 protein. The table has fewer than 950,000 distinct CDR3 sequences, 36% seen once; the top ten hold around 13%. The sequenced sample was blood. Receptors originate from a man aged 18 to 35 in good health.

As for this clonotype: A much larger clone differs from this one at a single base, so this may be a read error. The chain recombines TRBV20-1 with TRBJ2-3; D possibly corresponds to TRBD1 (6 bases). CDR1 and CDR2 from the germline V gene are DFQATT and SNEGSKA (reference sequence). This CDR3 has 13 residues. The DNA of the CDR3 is TGCAGGGATACAACCGGACAGACAGATACGCAGTATTTT. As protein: CRDTTGQTDTQYF.

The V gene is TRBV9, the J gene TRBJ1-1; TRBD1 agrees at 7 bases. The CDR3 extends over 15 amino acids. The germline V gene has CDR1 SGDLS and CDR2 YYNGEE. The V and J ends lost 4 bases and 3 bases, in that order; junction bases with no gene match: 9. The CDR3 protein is CASSPLDRTYTEAFF. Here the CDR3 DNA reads TGTGCCAGCAGCCCCCTGGACAGGACATACACTGAAGCTTTCTTT. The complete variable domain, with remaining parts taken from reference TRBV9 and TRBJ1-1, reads DSGVTQTPKHLITATGQRVTLRCSPRSGDLSVYWYQQSLDQGLQFLIQYYNGEERAKGNILERFSAQQFPDLHSELNLSSLELGDSALYFCASSPLDRTYTEAFFGQGTRLTVV.

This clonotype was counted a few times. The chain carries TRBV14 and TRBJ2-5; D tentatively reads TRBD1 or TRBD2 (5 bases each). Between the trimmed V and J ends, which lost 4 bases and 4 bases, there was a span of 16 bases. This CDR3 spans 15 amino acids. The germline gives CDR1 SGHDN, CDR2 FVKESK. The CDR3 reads CASSRPGRIRETQYF. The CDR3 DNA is TGTGCCAGCAGCCGGCCGGGACGGATTCGAGAGACCCAGTACTTC. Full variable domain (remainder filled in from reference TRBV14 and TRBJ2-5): EAGVTQFPSHSVIEKGQTVTLRCDPISGHDNLYWYRRVMGKEIKFLLHFVKESKQDESGMPNNRFLAERTGGTYSTLKVQPAELEDSGVYFCASSRPGRIRETQYFGPGTRLLVL.